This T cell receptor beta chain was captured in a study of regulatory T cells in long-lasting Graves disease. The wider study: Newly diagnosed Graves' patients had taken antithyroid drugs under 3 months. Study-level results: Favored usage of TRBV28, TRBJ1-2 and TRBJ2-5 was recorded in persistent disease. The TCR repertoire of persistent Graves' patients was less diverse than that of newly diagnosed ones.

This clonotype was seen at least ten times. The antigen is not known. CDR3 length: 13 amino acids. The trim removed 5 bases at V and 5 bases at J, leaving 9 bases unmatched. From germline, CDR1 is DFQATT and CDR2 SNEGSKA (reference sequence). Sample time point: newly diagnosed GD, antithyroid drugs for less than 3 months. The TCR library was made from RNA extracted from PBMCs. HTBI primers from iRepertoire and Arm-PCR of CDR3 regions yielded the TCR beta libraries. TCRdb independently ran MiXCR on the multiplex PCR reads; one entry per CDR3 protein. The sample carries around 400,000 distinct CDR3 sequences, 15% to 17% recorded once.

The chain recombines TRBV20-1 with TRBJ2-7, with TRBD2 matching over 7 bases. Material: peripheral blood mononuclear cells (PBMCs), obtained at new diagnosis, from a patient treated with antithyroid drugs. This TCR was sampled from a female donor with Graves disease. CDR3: CSAPSAGSHEQYF. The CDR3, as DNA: TGCAGTGCTCCATCAGCGGGGAGCCACGAGCAGTACTTC.